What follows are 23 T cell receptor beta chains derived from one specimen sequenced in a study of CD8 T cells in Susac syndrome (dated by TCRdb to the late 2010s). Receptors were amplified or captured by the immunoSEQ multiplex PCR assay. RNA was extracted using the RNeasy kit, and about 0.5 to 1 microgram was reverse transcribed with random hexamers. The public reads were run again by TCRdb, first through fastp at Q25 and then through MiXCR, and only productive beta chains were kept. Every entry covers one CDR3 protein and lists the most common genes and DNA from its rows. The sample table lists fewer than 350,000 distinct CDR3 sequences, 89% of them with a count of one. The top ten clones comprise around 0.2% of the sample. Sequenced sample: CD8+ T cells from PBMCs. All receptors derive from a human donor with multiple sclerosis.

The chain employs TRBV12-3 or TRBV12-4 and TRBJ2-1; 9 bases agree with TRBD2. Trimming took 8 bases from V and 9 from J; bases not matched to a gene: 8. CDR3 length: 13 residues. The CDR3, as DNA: TGTGCCAGCCTTAGCGGGAGCCTCAGTGAGCAGTTCTTC. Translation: CASLSGSLSEQFF.

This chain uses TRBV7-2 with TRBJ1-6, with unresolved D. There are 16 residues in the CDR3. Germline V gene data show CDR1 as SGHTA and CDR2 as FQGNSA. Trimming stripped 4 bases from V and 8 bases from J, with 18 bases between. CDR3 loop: CASSWPRAWKDSPLHF. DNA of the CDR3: TGTGCCAGCAGCTGGCCTCGAGCTTGGAAGGATTCACCCCTCCACTTT. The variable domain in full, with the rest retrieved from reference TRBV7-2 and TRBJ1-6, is GAGVSQSPSNKVTEKGKDVELRCDPISGHTALYWYRQSLGQGLEFLIYFQGNSAPDKSGLPSDRFSAERTGGSVSTLTIQRTQQEDSAVYLCASSWPRAWKDSPLHFGNGTRLTVT.

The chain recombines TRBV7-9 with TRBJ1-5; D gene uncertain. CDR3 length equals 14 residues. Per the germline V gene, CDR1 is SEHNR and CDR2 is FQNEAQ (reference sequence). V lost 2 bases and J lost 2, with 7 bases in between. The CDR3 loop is CASSLYDGNQPQHF. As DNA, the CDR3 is TGTGCCAGCAGCTTATATGACGGCAATCAGCCCCAGCATTTT.

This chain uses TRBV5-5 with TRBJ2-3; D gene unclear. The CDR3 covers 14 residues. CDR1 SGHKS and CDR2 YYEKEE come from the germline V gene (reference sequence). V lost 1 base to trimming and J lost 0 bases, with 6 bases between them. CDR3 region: CASSLMSSTDTQYF. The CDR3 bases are TGTGCCAGCAGCTTGATGTCTAGCACAGATACGCAGTATTTT.

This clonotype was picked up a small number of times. The CDR3 protein is CAISESGGPYEQYF. CDR3 sequence (DNA): TGTGCCATCAGTGAGTCTGGTGGCCCCTACGAGCAGTACTTC. The chain recombines TRBV10-3 with TRBJ2-7, with D uncertain. This CDR3 comprises 14 residues. Germline lookup yields CDR1 ENHRY and CDR2 SYGVKD. V gave up 0 bases and J gave up 2 bases, with 8 bases separating them.

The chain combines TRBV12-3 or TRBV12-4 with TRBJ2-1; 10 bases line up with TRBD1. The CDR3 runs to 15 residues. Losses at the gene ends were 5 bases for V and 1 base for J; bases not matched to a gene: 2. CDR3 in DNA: TGTGCCAGCAGTGGACAGGGGGGGTCCTACAATGAGCAGTTCTTC. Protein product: CASSGQGGSYNEQFF.

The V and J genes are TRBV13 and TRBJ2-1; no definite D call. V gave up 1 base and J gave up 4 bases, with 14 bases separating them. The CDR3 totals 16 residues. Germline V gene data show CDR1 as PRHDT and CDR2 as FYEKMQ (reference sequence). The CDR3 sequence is CASSLEVNSKYNEQFF. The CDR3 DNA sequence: TGTGCCAGCAGCTTAGAGGTTAACAGTAAATACAATGAGCAGTTCTTC.

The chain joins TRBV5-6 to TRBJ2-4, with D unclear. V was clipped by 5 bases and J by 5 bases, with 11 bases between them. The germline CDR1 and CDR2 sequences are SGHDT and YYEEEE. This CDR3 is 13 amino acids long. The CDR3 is CASSSGRENIQYF. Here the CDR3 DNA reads TGTGCCAGCAGTTCCGGGCGTGAAAACATTCAGTACTTC.

CDR3 residues: CASSPGAPPTDTQYF. The DNA of the CDR3 is TGTGCCAGCAGTCCCGGAGCCCCACCCACAGATACGCAGTATTTT. The chain employs TRBV27 and TRBJ2-3; D remains ambiguous. There are 15 residues in the CDR3. V was clipped by 5 bases and J by 2 bases, with 14 bases between them. CDR1 is MNHEY, CDR2 SMNVEV, per germline (reference sequence).

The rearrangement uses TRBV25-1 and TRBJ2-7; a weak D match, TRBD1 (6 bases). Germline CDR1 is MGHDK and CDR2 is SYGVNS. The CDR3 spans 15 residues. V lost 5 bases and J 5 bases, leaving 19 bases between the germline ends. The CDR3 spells CASSPGQSLGNEQYF. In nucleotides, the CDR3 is TGTGCCAGCAGTCCCGGACAGAGCTTGGGGAACGAGCAGTACTTC.

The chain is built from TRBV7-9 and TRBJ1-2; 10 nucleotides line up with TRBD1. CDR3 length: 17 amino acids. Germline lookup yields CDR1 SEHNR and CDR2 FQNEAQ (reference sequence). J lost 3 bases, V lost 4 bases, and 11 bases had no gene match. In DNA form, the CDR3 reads TGTGCCAGCAGCTCCGGGACAGGGGCCTACGGGTACTATGGCTACACCTTC. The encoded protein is CASSSGTGAYGYYGYTF.

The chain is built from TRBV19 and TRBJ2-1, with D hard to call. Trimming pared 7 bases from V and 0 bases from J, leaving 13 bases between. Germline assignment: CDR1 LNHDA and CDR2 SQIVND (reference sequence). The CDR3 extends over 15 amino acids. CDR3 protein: CASNPDTSSYNEQFF. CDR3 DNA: TGTGCCAGTAATCCAGACACGAGCTCCTACAATGAGCAGTTCTTC.

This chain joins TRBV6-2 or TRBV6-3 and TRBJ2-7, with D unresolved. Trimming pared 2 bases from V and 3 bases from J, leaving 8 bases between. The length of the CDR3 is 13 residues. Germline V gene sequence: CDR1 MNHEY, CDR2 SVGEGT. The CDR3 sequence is CASSYALIYEQYF. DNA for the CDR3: TGTGCCAGCAGTTACGCCCTCATCTACGAGCAGTACTTC.

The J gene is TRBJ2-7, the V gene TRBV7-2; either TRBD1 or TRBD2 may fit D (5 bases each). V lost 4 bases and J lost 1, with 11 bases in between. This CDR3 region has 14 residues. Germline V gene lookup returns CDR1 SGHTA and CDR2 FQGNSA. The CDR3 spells CASSWAGASYEQYF. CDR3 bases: TGTGCCAGCAGCTGGGCCGGGGCTTCCTACGAGCAGTACTTC.

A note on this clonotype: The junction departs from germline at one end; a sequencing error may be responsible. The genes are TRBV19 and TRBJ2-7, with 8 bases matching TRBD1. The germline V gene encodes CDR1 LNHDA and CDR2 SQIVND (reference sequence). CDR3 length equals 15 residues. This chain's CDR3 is CACSMAQGVSYEQYF. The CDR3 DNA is TGTGCCTGTAGTATGGCACAGGGGGTCTCCTACGAGCAGTACTTC. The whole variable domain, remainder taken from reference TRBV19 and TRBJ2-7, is DGGITQSPKYLFRKEGQNVTLSCEQNLNHDAMYWYRQDPGQGLRLIYYSQIVNDFQKGDIAEGYSVSREKKESFPLTVTSAQKNPTAFYLCACSMAQGVSYEQYFGPGTRLTVT.

CDR3 sequence (DNA): TGTGCCAGCAGTGAACTCGCGGGGGCCTTTGTCACTGAAGCTTTCTTT. Residues: CASSELAGAFVTEAFF. This chain links TRBV6-1 with TRBJ1-1; a possible D gene is TRBD1 (6 bases). The CDR3 is 16 amino acids. The V end was cut by 2 bases, the J end by 4 bases, with 17 bases between. Germline V lookup: CDR1 MNHNS, CDR2 SASEGT.

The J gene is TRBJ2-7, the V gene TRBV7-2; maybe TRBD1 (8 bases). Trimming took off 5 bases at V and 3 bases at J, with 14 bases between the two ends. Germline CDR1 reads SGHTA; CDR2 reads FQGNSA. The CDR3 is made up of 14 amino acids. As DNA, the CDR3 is TGTGCCAGCAGCCCGGACAGGGAGGGCTACGAGCAGTACTTC. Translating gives CASSPDREGYEQYF. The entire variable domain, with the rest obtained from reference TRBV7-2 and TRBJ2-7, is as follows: GAGVSQSPSNKVTEKGKDVELRCDPISGHTALYWYRQSLGQGLEFLIYFQGNSAPDKSGLPSDRFSAERTGGSVSTLTIQRTQQEDSAVYLCASSPDREGYEQYFGPGTRLTVT.

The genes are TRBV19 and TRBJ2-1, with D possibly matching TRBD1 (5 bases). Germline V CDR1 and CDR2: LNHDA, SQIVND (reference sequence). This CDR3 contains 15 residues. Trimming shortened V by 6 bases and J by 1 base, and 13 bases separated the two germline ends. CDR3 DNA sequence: TGTGCCAGTAGAAGGCAGGGTGGTTCCTACAATGAGCAGTTCTTC. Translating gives CASRRQGGSYNEQFF.

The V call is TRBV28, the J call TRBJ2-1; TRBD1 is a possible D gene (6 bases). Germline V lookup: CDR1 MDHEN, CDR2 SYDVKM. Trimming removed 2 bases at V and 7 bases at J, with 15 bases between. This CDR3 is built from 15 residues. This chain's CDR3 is CASSLRVRGRNEQFF. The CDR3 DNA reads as TGTGCCAGCAGTTTAAGGGTCAGGGGAAGGAATGAGCAGTTCTTC.

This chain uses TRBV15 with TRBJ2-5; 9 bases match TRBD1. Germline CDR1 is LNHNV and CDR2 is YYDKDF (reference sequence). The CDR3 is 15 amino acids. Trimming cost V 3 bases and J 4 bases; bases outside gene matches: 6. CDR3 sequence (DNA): TGTGCCACCAGCAGGGATACAGGGGGCGCAGAGACCCAGTACTTC. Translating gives CATSRDTGGAETQYF.

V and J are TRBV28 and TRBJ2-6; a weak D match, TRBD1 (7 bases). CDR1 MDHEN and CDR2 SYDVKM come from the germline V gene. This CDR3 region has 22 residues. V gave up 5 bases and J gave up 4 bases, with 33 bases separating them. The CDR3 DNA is TGTGCCAGCAGTCCACCCCCATACAGGGGCGGGATCTCCTCCCGGGGGGCCAACGTCCTGACTTTC. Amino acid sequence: CASSPPPYRGGISSRGANVLTF.

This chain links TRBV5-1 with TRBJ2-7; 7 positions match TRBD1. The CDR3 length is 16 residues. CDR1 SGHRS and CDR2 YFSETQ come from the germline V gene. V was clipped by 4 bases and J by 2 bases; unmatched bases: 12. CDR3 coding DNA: TGCGCCAGCAGCCACGGAGGCGCAGGGGGAGCCTACGAGCAGTACTTC. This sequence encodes CASSHGGAGGAYEQYF.

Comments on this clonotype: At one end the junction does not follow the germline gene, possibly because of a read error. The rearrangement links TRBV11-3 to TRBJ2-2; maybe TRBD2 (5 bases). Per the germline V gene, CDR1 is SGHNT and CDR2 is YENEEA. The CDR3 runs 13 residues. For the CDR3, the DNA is TGTGCCAGCAGCCCCCATCGAACCGGGGAGCCGTTTTTT. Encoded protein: CASSPHRTGEPFF.